This paragraph covers one T cell receptor (beta chain) sequence. Looked up from germline, CDR1 is MNHNS and CDR2 is SASEGT. V lost 0 bases and J 9 bases, leaving 11 bases between the germline ends. The CDR3 length is 13 residues. The data stem from a study of blood T cell repertoires in COVID-19. Study at large: The United States, Italy and Spain supplied acute and convalescent COVID-19 samples.

Produced via immunoSEQ multiplex PCR; TCRdb's table is partial and in-frame only. Among 40,000 to 50,000 clones listed, under 85% were seen once. This clonotype originated in a woman at least 80 years old with acute or convalescent COVID-19. Sequenced: peripheral blood. The V and J genes are TRBV6-1 and TRBJ1-2, with a tentative D call TRBD1 (5 bases). The CDR3 DNA is TGTGCCAGCAGTGAAGCGCTTGGGGCTAGCTACACCTTC. Its protein is CASSEALGASYTF.